The source of this T cell receptor (beta chain) is a study of blood T cell repertoires in COVID-19. Whole-study context: Spain, Italy and the United States supplied samples that represented acute and convalescent COVID-19. The analysed material was cDNA or gDNA that came from T cells, B-cell-depleted T cells, or PBMCs.

As originally analysed: Researchers report that nucleated cell counts were estimated from reference gene primer amplification. Produced via immunoSEQ multiplex PCR; TCRdb's table is partial and in-frame only. V and J calls and clone size are as listed in that table; D and trimming were resolved from the DNA. This table holds around 210,000 clones, 70% to 90% found once. It was during active infection that Seattle patients were enrolled and then longitudinally followed. Germline assignment: CDR1 MGHRA and CDR2 YSYEKL. The germline V and J ends were trimmed by 4 bases and 0 bases, with 7 bases remaining between them. The CDR3 covers 13 residues.

The source is a man between 45 and 60 years old with COVID-19, enrolled during active disease. This chain links TRBV4-1 with TRBJ2-7; D is possibly TRBD2 (5 bases). The sample comprised peripheral blood. The CDR3 bases are TGCGCCAGCAGCCGGGAGAGCTCCTACGAGCAGTACTTC. This translates into CASSRESSYEQYF.